These 15 T cell receptor beta chains share one sample of origin, sequenced in a study of shared T cell receptors in the human thymus (dated by TCRdb to about 2021). The protocol used for the library was the immunoSEQ multiplex PCR assay. TCRdb re-hosts the immuneACCESS table, in-frame sequences only. Its copies lack some clones; in the studies checked, an unresolved V gene accounts for under half of them, and the cause for the rest is not known. The sample records 450,000 to 650,000 clones, about 80% of which are singletons. Approximately 0.013% of the sample rests with the top ten. A further study also used this sample, focusing on human thymus T cells.

Sequencing was done on a sample of thymocytes. Source of these receptors: a boy younger than two with a congenital heart defect. Donor details come from another sample of the same person, matched by shared clones.

This clone was seen only a few times. V is TRBV30 and J is TRBJ2-7, with 13 positions matching TRBD2. J was trimmed by 0 bases and V by 0 bases; bases with no gene match: 5. Per germline, CDR1 GTSNPN and CDR2 SVGIG (reference sequence). The CDR3 spans 17 residues. The CDR3 protein is CAWSVMTSGGSSYEQYF. The CDR3, as DNA: TGTGCCTGGAGTGTAATGACTAGCGGGGGGAGCTCCTACGAGCAGTACTTC.

The J gene is TRBJ2-3, the V gene TRBV9, with 8 bases matching TRBD1. V shed 4 bases, J shed 2 bases, and the junction held 18 bases outside the gene matches. Germline CDR1 reads SGDLS; CDR2 reads YYNGEE. This CDR3 is 19 amino acids long. CDR3 residues: CASSPVGSDRGRDTDTQYF. CDR3 sequence (DNA): TGTGCCAGCAGCCCTGTAGGGTCTGACAGGGGAAGGGACACAGATACGCAGTATTTT.

Of note for this clone: In the same sample, other DNA sequences code for this CDR3. The rearrangement uses TRBV11-2 and TRBJ1-5, with D unresolved. V was cut by 5 bases and J by 2 bases, with 10 bases left in between. The CDR3 is made up of 14 amino acids. Looked up from germline, CDR1 is SGHAT and CDR2 is FQNNGV. The CDR3 DNA follows: TGTGCCAGCAGCCCCGGTCAGGGCAATCAGCCCCAGCATTTT. It translates to CASSPGQGNQPQHF.

This chain joins TRBV6-5 and TRBJ1-2; D may be TRBD1 (5 bases). CDR3 length equals 13 residues. With 2 bases removed from V and 4 bases from J, the gap between germline ends came to 8 bases. Germline CDR1 reads MNHEY; CDR2 reads SVGAGI. This CDR3 reads CASSYQGGYGYTF. DNA of the CDR3: TGTGCCAGCAGTTACCAGGGCGGCTATGGCTACACCTTC.

The rearrangement uses TRBV10-2 and TRBJ2-2; D may be TRBD2 (6 bases). Germline CDR1 and CDR2: WSHSY and SAAADI. V lost 6 bases and J lost 5, with 16 bases in between. The CDR3 contains 15 residues. The CDR3 is CASRFSGKRTGELFF. The CDR3 DNA sequence: TGCGCCAGCAGATTTAGCGGAAAGAGGACCGGGGAGCTGTTTTTT.

This clone was counted only a few times. This chain's CDR3 is CASSLGCPSGSRSSYEQYF. The CDR3 DNA sequence: TGTGCCAGCAGCTTAGGGTGCCCTAGCGGGAGCAGGAGCTCCTACGAGCAGTACTTC. J is TRBJ2-7 and V is TRBV7-8; TRBD2 matches at 10 bases. The CDR3 totals 19 residues. V shed 1 base, J shed 0 bases, and the junction held 12 bases outside the gene matches. CDR1 and CDR2 from the germline V gene are SGHVS and FQNEAQ.

The gene calls are TRBV13 and TRBJ2-3; 7 bases line up with TRBD1. The CDR3 covers 14 residues. With 5 bases clipped from V and 4 bases from J, the junction kept 6 bases outside the gene matches. The germline V gene encodes CDR1 PRHDT and CDR2 FYEKMQ (reference sequence). The CDR3, as DNA: TGTGCCAGCAGCCTCCTCGACAGGGCAGATACGCAGTATTTT. It yields the protein CASSLLDRADTQYF.

The chain recombines TRBV5-5 with TRBJ1-2; unclear D gene. This CDR3 contains 13 residues. Deletions cut 4 bases from V and 7 bases from J, with 14 bases between. Germline V gene sequence: CDR1 SGHKS, CDR2 YYEKEE (reference sequence). The CDR3 loop reads CASSQSLRFGYTF. CDR3 bases: TGTGCCAGCAGCCAGTCTCTGAGGTTTGGCTACACCTTC.

This sequence joins TRBV7-9 and TRBJ2-7; 8 bases agree with TRBD1. The V gene end was trimmed by 4 bases and the J gene end by 5 bases; junction bases not matched to a gene: 4. Germline lookup yields CDR1 SEHNR and CDR2 FQNEAQ (reference sequence). The CDR3 covers 13 residues. This CDR3 is CASSSYRGDEQYF. The CDR3 bases are TGTGCCAGCAGCTCGTACAGGGGGGACGAGCAGTACTTC.

A single count supports this clone. The V call is TRBV2, the J call TRBJ2-1, with a possible D match to TRBD1 (5 bases). From germline, CDR1 is SNHLY and CDR2 FYNNEI. CDR3 length: 16 residues. The V end lost 6 bases, the J end lost 3 bases, and 18 bases lay between the germline ends. The CDR3 DNA sequence: TGTGCCAGCAGAACTTCAATAGGACACAACTACAATGAGCAGTTCTTC. Residues: CASRTSIGHNYNEQFF.

This chain links TRBV25-1 with TRBJ2-2, with D maybe TRBD2 (6 bases). The CDR3 runs 16 residues. V was trimmed by 2 bases and J by 4 bases, leaving 14 bases between them. Germline V gene lookup returns CDR1 MGHDK and CDR2 SYGVNS. The CDR3 here is CASSEVASEGTGELFF. Here the CDR3 DNA reads TGTGCCAGCAGTGAAGTTGCTAGCGAAGGCACCGGGGAGCTGTTTTTT. The full variable domain, with the rest looked up from reference TRBV25-1 and TRBJ2-2, is EADIYQTPRYLVIGTGKKITLECSQTMGHDKMYWYQQDPGMELHLIHYSYGVNSTEKGDLSSESTVSRIRTEHFPLTLESARPSHTSQYLCASSEVASEGTGELFFGEGSRLTVL.

In its sample, this clone was seen once. The chain combines TRBV6-6 with TRBJ2-7; weak D call: TRBD2 (5 bases). Germline CDR1 reads MNHNY; CDR2 reads SVGAGI (reference sequence). Trimming removed 1 base at V and 2 bases at J, with 9 bases between. CDR3 length: 14 amino acids. The CDR3 is CASSYFSATYEQYF. The DNA for the CDR3 is TGTGCCAGCAGTTACTTTAGCGCGACCTACGAGCAGTACTTC.

The chain combines TRBV28 with TRBJ1-1; D is perhaps TRBD1 (6 bases). Trimming removed 5 bases at V and 0 bases at J, with 22 bases between. CDR1 is MDHEN, CDR2 SYDVKM, per germline. CDR3 length: 18 amino acids. The CDR3 protein is CASSGPATGEIMNTEAFF. DNA for the CDR3: TGTGCCAGCAGTGGACCCGCGACAGGTGAAATTATGAACACTGAAGCTTTCTTT. The full variable domain, completed using reference TRBV28 and TRBJ1-1, is DVKVTQSSRYLVKRTGEKVFLECVQDMDHENMFWYRQDPGLGLRLIYFSYDVKMKEKGDIPEGYSVSREKKERFSLILESASTNQTSMYLCASSGPATGEIMNTEAFFGQGTRLTVV.

The CDR3 nucleotides read TGCGCCAGCCGGGGGCCTAGCGGGGATTACAATGAGCAGTTCTTC. This sequence encodes CASRGPSGDYNEQFF. This rearrangement joins TRBV10-2 to TRBJ2-1, with 9 bases that match TRBD2. Germline V gene lookup returns CDR1 WSHSY and CDR2 SAAADI. The CDR3 spans 15 residues. Trimming at V came to 8 bases and at J to 4 bases, leaving 9 bases not matched to a gene.

This chain uses TRBV28 with TRBJ2-1; 7 positions agree with TRBD1. The CDR3 extends over 15 amino acids. V was pared by 3 bases and J by 2 bases, with 4 bases of the junction left unmatched. The germline CDR1 and CDR2 sequences are MDHEN and SYDVKM. Written as DNA, the CDR3 is TGTGCCAGCAGTTTGACAGGGCCAACCTACAATGAGCAGTTCTTC. Translation gives CASSLTGPTYNEQFF.